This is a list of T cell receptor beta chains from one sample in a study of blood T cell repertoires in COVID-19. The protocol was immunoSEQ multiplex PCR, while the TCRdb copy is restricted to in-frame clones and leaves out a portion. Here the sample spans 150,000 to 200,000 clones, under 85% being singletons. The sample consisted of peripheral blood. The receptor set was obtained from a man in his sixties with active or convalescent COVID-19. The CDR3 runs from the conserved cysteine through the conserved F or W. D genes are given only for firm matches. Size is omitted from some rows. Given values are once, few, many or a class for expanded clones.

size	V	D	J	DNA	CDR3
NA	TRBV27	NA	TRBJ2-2	TGTGCCAGCAGTTCCCTCACCGGGGAGCTGTTTTTT	CASSSLTGELFF
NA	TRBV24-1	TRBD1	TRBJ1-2	TGTGCCACCAGTGATTTGAACAGGGGGGTAGGCTACACCTTC	CATSDLNRGVGYTF
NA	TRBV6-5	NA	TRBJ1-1	TGTGCCAGCAGTTCATCCGGGACTCCGAACACTGAAGCTTTCTTT	CASSSSGTPNTEAFF
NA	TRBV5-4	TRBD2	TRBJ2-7	TGTGCCAGCAGCAGGACTAGCGGGAGTTACGGTTACGAGCAGTACTTC	CASSRTSGSYGYEQYF
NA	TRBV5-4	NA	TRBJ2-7	TGTGCCAGCAGCTTGCTGACTGGTGGCGCCTACGAGCAGTACTTC	CASSLLTGGAYEQYF
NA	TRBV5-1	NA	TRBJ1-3	TGCGCCAGCAGCGTCACAGGGAGAAGCTCTGGAAACACCATATATTTT	CASSVTGRSSGNTIYF
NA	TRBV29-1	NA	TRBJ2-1	TGCAGCGCCCGTGGGACTCCTTCCAATGAGCAGTTCTTC	CSARGTPSNEQFF
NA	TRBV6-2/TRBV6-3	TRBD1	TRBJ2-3	TGTGCCAGCAGTTACCGCGGGACAGGGGTACCAGATACGCAGTATTTT	CASSYRGTGVPDTQYF
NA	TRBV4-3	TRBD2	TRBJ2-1	TGCGCCAGCAGCCAAGATGGAGGGAGGGCCGATGAGCAGTTCTTC	CASSQDGGRADEQFF
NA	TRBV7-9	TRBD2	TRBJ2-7	TGTGCCAGCAGCTTATTTAGCGGGAGCGTTTACGAGCAGTACTTC	CASSLFSGSVYEQYF
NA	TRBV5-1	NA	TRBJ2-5	TGCGCCAGCAGCTTGGAAGCGACCCAGTACTTC	CASSLEATQYF
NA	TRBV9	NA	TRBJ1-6	TGTGCCAGCAGCGAGACAATCACCCCGCCATCACCCCTCCACTTT	CASSETITPPSPLHF
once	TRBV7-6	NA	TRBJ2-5	TGTGCCAGCAGCAGAGACACACGCCAAGAGACCCAGTACTTC	CASSRDTRQETQYF
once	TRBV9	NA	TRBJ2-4	TGTGCCAGCAGCGTAGATCCTACAGCAAACATTCAGTACTTC	CASSVDPTANIQYF
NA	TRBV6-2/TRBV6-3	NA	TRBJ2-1	TGTGCCAGCAGCTATCGAAGTGAGAACAATGAGCAGTTCTTC	CASSYRSENNEQFF
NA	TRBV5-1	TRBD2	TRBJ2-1	TGCGCCAGCAGCTTGATGGCGGGAGGGGCCTACAATGAGCAGTTCTTC	CASSLMAGGAYNEQFF
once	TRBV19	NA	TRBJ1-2	TGTGCCAGTAGTGTCACAGGGCTGGGTGGCTACACCTTC	CASSVTGLGGYTF
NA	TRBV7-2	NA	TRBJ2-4	TGTGCCAGCAGCTTAGAGCTAGCCAAAAACATTCAGTACTTC	CASSLELAKNIQYF
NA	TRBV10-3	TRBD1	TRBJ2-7	TGTGCCTCAAACCGGGACAGGGCTACCTACGAGCAGTACTTC	CASNRDRATYEQYF
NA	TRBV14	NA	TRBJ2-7	TGTGCCAGCAGTCAGGTCCGGGGAAGAGTCGACGAGCAGTACTTC	CASSQVRGRVDEQYF
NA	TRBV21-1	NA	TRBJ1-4	TGTGCCAGCAGCTACAACACTTCGAAGAGGGAAAAACTGTTTTTT	CASSYNTSKREKLFF
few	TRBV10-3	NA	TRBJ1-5	TGTGCCATCAGTGAGTCGTCAGGCAATCAGCCCCAGCATTTT	CAISESSGNQPQHF
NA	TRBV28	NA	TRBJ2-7	TGTGCCAGCAGTTCCCCCGGGACAACAACCTACGAGCAGTACTTC	CASSSPGTTTYEQYF
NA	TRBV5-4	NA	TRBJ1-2	TGTGCCAGCAGCTGGGCGGACTTTAACTATGGCTACACCTTC	CASSWADFNYGYTF
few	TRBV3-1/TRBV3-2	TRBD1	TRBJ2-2	TGTGCCAGCAGCCGGACAGGGGGCACCGGGGAGCTGTTTTTT	CASSRTGGTGELFF
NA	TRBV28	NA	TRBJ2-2	TGTGCCAGCAGCGGCGGGCGCTCCACCGGGGAGCTGTTTTTT	CASSGGRSTGELFF
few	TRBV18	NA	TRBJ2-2	TGTGCCAGCTCACCACGGCAGGCACCCGGGGAGCTGTTTTTT	CASSPRQAPGELFF
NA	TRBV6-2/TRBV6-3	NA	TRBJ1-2	TGTGCCAGCAGTCATCGGGACACTTATGGCTACACCTTC	CASSHRDTYGYTF
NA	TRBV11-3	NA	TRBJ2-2	TGTGCCAGCAGCCAGGGCACGGGGGAGCTGTTTTTT	CASSQGTGELFF
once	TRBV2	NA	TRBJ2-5	TGTGCCAGCAGTGAAATTGCAGAAGAGACCCAGTACTTC	CASSEIAEETQYF
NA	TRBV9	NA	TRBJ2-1	TGTGCCAGCAGCGTAGCTGTGGGCTCCAATGAGCAGTTCTTC	CASSVAVGSNEQFF
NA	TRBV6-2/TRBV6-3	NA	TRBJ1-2	TGTGCCAGCAGTTCGCTGACAGACAACTATGGCTACACCTTC	CASSSLTDNYGYTF
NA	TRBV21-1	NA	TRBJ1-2	TGTGCCAGCAGCAAAAGGCGGGGAGATATGGGAAGGTATGGCTACACCTTC	CASSKRRGDMGRYGYTF
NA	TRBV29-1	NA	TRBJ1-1	TGCAGCACAGAGGGAGGGTTCCGGAACACTGAAGCTTTCTTT	CSTEGGFRNTEAFF
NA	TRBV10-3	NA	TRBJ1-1	TGTGCCATCAGTGAGTCGAAAGACAGGCTGCGCACTGAAGCTTTCTTT	CAISESKDRLRTEAFF
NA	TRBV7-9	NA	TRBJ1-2	TGTGCCAGCAGCTTAGCGCGGCCCCCTCAGGGCAACTATGGCTACACCTTC	CASSLARPPQGNYGYTF
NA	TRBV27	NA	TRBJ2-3	TGTGCCAGCAGTTTAGCCAGCGCGGGAGATACGCAGTATTTT	CASSLASAGDTQYF
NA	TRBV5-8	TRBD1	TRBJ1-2	TGTGCCAGCAGCCTACGACAGGGGGCGAACACCTTC	CASSLRQGANTF
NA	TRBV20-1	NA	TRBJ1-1	TGCAGTGCTGACAGGAACACTGAAGCTTTCTTT	CSADRNTEAFF
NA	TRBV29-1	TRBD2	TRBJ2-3	TGCAGCGTTGGTAGGACTAGCGGGAGCACAGATACGCAGTATTTT	CSVGRTSGSTDTQYF
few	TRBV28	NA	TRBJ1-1	TGTGCCAGCAGTTTAAGGGAGAGAGGACCTGAAGCTTTCTTT	CASSLRERGPEAFF
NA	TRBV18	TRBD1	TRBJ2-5	TGTGCCAGCTGTGGACAGGGACGAGAGACCCAGTACTTC	CASCGQGRETQYF
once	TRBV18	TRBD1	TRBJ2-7	TGTGCCAGCTCACCCCCGGGGACAGGGACGAAGGAGCAGTACTTC	CASSPPGTGTKEQYF
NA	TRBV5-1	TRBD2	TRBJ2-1	TGCGCCAGCAGCCTGTTAGCGGGAGGGCCGACTAAAAATGAGCAGTTCTTC	CASSLLAGGPTKNEQFF